This T cell receptor beta chain was sequenced during a study of blood T cell repertoires in COVID-19. Only in-frame clones appear in the TCRdb table, and some are missing; sequencing was by immunoSEQ multiplex PCR. The sample lists fewer than 300,000 clones, under 95% occurring once. CDR1 and CDR2 from the germline V gene are SNHLY and FYNNEI. V was trimmed by 5 bases and J by 11 bases, leaving 10 bases between them. The CDR3 contains 11 residues. Living in about two dozen US areas, the participants were between roughly 18 and 90 years of age. V and J are TRBV2 and TRBJ2-1, with a tentative D call TRBD2 (5 bases). Sequencing was performed on PBMCs or T cells enriched from blood (not recorded which). This TCR was recovered from a woman between 35 and 50 years old with acute COVID-19. The CDR3 DNA reads as TGTGCCAGCAGTCCTTCGGGGAAGCAGTTCTTC. Amino acid sequence: CASSPSGKQFF.